Following are 12 T cell receptor beta chains from one sample sequenced in a study of blood T cells in healthy people across ages (dated by TCRdb to between 2014 and 2017). Libraries were built with 5' RACE. The sequencer listed for this sample is Illumina HiSeq 2500. The second PCR ran for roughly 7 to 12 cycles and used a J-beta primer mix along with a sample-barcoded 5' primer. Using fastp at Q25 and MiXCR, TCRdb reprocessed the public reads and kept productive beta chains. Records with the same CDR3 protein are collapsed into one entry carrying the most frequent genes and DNA. A total of 1 million or so distinct CDR3 sequences appear in this sample, around 25% of them only once. The top ten constitute approximately 0.79% of the sample. These records were also assigned to another study, of T cells of mothers and their children.

Sequenced sample: blood. These receptors were taken from a girl aged 2-9 years in good health.

The chain is built from TRBV11-2 and TRBJ2-3, with D maybe TRBD2 (7 bases). V was trimmed by 10 bases and J by 4 bases, leaving 15 bases between them. The CDR3 covers 13 residues. CDR1 and CDR2 from the germline V gene are SGHAT and FQNNGV. The CDR3 region is CATKGGGADTQYF. Here the CDR3 DNA reads TGTGCCACCAAGGGAGGGGGGGCAGATACGCAGTATTTT.

V and J are TRBV28 and TRBJ2-1, with 7 positions matching TRBD2. V shed 3 bases, J shed 6 bases, and the junction held 2 bases outside the gene matches. Per germline, CDR1 MDHEN and CDR2 SYDVKM. The CDR3 sequence is 13 residues long. The CDR3 loop reads CASSLWGGNEQFF. CDR3 nucleotide sequence: TGTGCCAGCAGTTTGTGGGGGGGCAATGAGCAGTTCTTC.

This clonotype was found a few times. The chain carries TRBV14 and TRBJ2-5; 8 bases agree with TRBD1. The DNA end lines up better with TRBJ2-7; the J call may be wrong. The CDR3 loop spans 16 amino acids. Germline loops: CDR1 SGHDN, CDR2 FVKESK. Here the CDR3 reads CASSPRTGPNHYEQYF. In DNA, the CDR3 is TGTGCCAGCAGCCCACGGACAGGGCCAAATCACTACGAGCAGTACTTC.

This clonotype was observed a few times. The V and J genes are TRBV10-3 and TRBJ2-2; unclear D gene. V was pared by 6 bases and J by 0 bases, with 2 bases between. The V gene's germline CDR1 is ENHRY and CDR2 SYGVKD. The CDR3 consists of 12 residues. Here the CDR3 reads CAIRANTGELFF. DNA for the CDR3: TGTGCCATCAGAGCGAACACCGGGGAGCTGTTTTTT.

This clonotype has only a few counts. CDR3 residues: CASRATGTYEQYF. The CDR3 DNA reads as TGTGCCAGCAGGGCGACAGGGACCTACGAGCAGTACTTC. J is TRBJ2-7 and V is TRBV12-3 or TRBV12-4; 7 bases match TRBD1. The CDR3 runs to 13 residues. The V segment lost 6 bases and the J segment 2 bases; nucleotides outside the gene matches: 4.

The rearrangement uses TRBV20-1 and TRBJ1-2, with D possibly being TRBD1 (6 bases). Looked up from germline, CDR1 is DFQATT and CDR2 is SNEGSKA (reference sequence). This CDR3 has 12 amino acids. The V gene lost 1 base and the J gene lost 9 bases, with 12 bases spanning the gap. The CDR3 spells CSARAGEVRYTF. CDR3 nucleotide sequence: TGCAGTGCTAGAGCAGGGGAGGTGCGCTACACCTTC.

This clonotype turned up a few times. The chain couples TRBV10-3 to TRBJ2-5; no definite D call. Trimming removed 1 base at V and 4 bases at J, with 4 bases between. CDR1 is ENHRY and CDR2 is SYGVKD in the germline V gene. The CDR3 covers 12 residues. CDR3 sequence: CAISELGETQYF. The CDR3, as DNA: TGTGCCATCAGTGAGTTGGGAGAGACCCAGTACTTC.

The chain recombines TRBV20-1 with TRBJ2-7, with D tentatively TRBD2 (5 bases). Trimming pared 5 bases from V and 2 bases from J, leaving 19 bases between. There are 15 residues in the CDR3. Germline assignment: CDR1 DFQATT and CDR2 SNEGSKA (reference sequence). The CDR3, as DNA: TGCAGTGCTCCGAAGGGAGCGGATGGGGCCTACGAGCAGTACTTC. Translated: CSAPKGADGAYEQYF.

A few counts support this clonotype. The rearrangement uses TRBV4-2 and TRBJ1-4; TRBD1 is a possible D gene (6 bases). In germline, CDR1 is LGHNA, CDR2 YNFKEQ. V was cut by 7 bases and J by 7 bases, with 19 bases left in between. There are 15 residues in the CDR3. The CDR3 coding sequence is TGTGCCAGCACGCCGGCAGGGGATCCGTCTGAAAAACTGTTTTTT. Amino acid sequence: CASTPAGDPSEKLFF.

This clonotype was counted a few times. This rearrangement joins TRBV20-1 to TRBJ2-7; 8 bases are a match to TRBD1. Losses at the gene ends were 1 base for V and 2 bases for J; bases not matched to a gene: 10. CDR1 is DFQATT and CDR2 is SNEGSKA in the germline V gene (reference sequence). This CDR3 is 16 amino acids long. In DNA, the CDR3 is TGCAGTGCTAGAGGCTTAAGGGTGGGACAGGCCTACGAGCAGTACTTC. Its protein product is CSARGLRVGQAYEQYF.

This clonotype has only a few counts. The V call is TRBV27, the J call TRBJ2-2; possibly TRBD1 for D (6 bases). Germline assignment: CDR1 MNHEY and CDR2 SMNVEV (reference sequence). Trimming removed 4 bases at V and 2 bases at J, with 14 bases between. The CDR3 covers 16 residues. The CDR3 region has the DNA TGTGCCAGCAGTTCCCCGGGACACACTAACACCGGGGAGCTGTTTTTT. It yields the protein CASSSPGHTNTGELFF.

This clonotype has more than one count but fewer than ten. The rearrangement uses TRBV7-3 and TRBJ2-1; TRBD2 matches 7 bases. The CDR3 is 16 amino acids. With 4 bases clipped from V and 2 bases from J, the junction kept 8 bases outside the gene matches. Germline V gene sequence: CDR1 SGHTA, CDR2 FQGTGA. This chain's CDR3 is CASSSGAGVPYNEQFF. The CDR3 nucleotides read TGTGCCAGCAGCTCAGGTGCGGGAGTGCCCTACAATGAGCAGTTCTTC.